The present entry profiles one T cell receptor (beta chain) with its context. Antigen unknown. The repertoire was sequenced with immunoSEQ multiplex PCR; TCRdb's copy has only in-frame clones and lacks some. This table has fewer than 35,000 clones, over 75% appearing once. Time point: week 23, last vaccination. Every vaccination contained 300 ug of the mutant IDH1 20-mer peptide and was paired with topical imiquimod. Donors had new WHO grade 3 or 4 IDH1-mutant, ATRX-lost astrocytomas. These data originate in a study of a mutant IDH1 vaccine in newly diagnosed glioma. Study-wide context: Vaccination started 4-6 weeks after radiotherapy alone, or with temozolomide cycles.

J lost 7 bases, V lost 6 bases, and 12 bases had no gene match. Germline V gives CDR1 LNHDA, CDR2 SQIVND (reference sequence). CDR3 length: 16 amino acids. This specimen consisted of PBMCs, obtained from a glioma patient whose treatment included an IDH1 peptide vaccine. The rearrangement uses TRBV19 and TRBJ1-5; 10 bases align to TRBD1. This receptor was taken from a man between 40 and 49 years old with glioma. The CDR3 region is CASSLRGTGDRQPQHF. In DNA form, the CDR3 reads TGTGCCAGTAGCCTGCGCGGGACAGGGGACCGACAGCCCCAGCATTTT. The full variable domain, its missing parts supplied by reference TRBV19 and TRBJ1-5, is DGGITQSPKYLFRKEGQNVTLSCEQNLNHDAMYWYRQDPGQGLRLIYYSQIVNDFQKGDIAEGYSVSREKKESFPLTVTSAQKNPTAFYLCASSLRGTGDRQPQHFGDGTRLSIL.